The 4 T cell receptor beta chains in this list originate from one sample, sequenced in a study of cytomegalovirus exposure and HLA in healthy donors. Measured with immunoSEQ multiplex PCR; TCRdb has only the in-frame clones, and not every one. The table has 200,000 to 300,000 clones, about 92% seen once; the top ten hold around 3.3%. The sequencing sample was made of PBMCs. Receptors were obtained from a woman aged 25 to 39 in good health and CMV-seronegative.

J is TRBJ1-4 and V is TRBV6-1; the D gene is possibly TRBD1 (6 bases). V shed 6 bases and J shed 1 base, with 6 bases lying between them. The CDR3 contains 13 residues. In germline, CDR1 is MNHNS, CDR2 SASEGT. Written as DNA, the CDR3 is TGTGCCAGCAGACAGGGAACTAATGAAAAACTGTTTTTT. Amino acid sequence: CASRQGTNEKLFF.

V and J are TRBV4-3 and TRBJ1-2; D is uncertain. Germline loops: CDR1 LGHNA, CDR2 YSLEER. With 2 bases removed from V and 3 bases from J, the gap between germline ends came to 10 bases. The CDR3 is made up of 14 amino acids. The DNA for the CDR3 is TGCGCCAGCAGCCAATACCAGGCTGACTATGGCTACACCTTC. Translating it yields CASSQYQADYGYTF.

The chain combines TRBV6-1 with TRBJ2-7; a possible D gene is TRBD1 (6 bases). Germline CDR1 MNHNS, CDR2 SASEGT. Trimming took off 8 bases at V and 0 bases at J, with 14 bases between the two ends. CDR3 size: 14 residues. In DNA form, the CDR3 reads TGTGCCAGCGGCGCCAAGGACAGCTCCTACGAGCAGTACTTC. Residues: CASGAKDSSYEQYF.

This clone was observed a handful of times. The rearrangement links TRBV5-1 to TRBJ2-1, with D perhaps TRBD2 (5 bases). Germline CDR1 SGHRS, CDR2 YFSETQ. V was cut by 2 bases and J by 5 bases, with 5 bases left in between. This CDR3 contains 12 residues. CDR3 sequence: CASSLLDNEQFF. CDR3 in DNA: TGCGCCAGCAGCTTACTAGACAATGAGCAGTTCTTC.